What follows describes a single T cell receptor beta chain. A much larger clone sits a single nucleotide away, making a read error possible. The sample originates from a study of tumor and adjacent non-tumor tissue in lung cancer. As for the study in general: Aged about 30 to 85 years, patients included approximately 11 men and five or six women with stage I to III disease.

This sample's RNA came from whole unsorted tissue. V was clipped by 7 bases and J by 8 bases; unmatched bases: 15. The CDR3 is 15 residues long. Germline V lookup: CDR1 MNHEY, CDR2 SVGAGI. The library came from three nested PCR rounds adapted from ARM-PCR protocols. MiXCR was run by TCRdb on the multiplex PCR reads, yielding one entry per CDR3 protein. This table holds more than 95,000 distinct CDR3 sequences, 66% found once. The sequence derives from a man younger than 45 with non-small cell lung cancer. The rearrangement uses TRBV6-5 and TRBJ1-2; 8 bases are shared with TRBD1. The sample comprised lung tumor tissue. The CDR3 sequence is CASNPFGQGRVGYTF. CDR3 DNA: TGTGCCAGCAATCCTTTCGGACAGGGTCGGGTAGGCTACACCTTC.